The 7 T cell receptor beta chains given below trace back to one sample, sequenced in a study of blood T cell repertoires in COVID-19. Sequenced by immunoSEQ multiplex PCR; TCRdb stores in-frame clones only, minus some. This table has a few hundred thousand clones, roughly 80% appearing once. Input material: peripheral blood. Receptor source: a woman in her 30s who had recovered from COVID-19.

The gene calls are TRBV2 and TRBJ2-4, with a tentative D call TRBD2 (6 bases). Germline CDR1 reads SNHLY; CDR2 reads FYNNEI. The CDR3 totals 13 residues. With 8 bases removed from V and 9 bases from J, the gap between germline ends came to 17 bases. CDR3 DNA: TGTGCCAGCTCGGGGGAGAGTCCGATCATTCAGTACTTC. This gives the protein CASSGESPIIQYF.

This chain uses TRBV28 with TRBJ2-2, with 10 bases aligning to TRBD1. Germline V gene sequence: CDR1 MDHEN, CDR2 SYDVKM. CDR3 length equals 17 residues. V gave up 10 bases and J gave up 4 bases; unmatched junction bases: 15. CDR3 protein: CANLLTGGDRGTGELFF. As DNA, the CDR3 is TGTGCCAACCTTCTAACCGGCGGGGACAGGGGCACCGGGGAGCTGTTTTTT.

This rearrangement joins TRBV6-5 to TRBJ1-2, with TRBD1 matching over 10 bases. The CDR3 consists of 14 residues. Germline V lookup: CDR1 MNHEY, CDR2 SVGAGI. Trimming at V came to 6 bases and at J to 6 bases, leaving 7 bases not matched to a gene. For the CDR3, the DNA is TGTGCCAGCAGCCAGACAGGGGGCTATAATGGCTACACCTTC. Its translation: CASSQTGGYNGYTF.

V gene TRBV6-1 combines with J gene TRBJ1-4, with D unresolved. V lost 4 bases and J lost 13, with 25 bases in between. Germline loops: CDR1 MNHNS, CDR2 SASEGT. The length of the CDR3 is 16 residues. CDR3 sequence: CASSGLTPDSSLGLFF. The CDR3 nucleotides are TGTGCCAGCAGTGGATTAACCCCGGACTCCTCTTTAGGACTGTTTTTT.

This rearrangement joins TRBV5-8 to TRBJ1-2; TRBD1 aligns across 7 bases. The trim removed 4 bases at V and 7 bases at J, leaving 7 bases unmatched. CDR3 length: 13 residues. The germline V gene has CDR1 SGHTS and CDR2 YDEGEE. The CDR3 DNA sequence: TGTGCCAGCAGCGAAGGGGGCGCCGGTGGCTACACCTTC. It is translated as CASSEGGAGGYTF.

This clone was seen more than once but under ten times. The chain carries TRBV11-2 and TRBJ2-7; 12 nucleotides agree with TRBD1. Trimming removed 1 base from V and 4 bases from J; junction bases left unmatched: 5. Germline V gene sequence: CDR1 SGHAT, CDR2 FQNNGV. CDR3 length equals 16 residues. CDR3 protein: CASSLAGQGAPYEQYF. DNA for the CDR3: TGTGCCAGCAGCTTAGCGGGACAGGGGGCCCCTTACGAGCAGTACTTC.

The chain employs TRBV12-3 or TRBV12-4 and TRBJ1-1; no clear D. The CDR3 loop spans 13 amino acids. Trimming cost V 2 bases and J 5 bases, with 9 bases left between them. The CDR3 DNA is TGTGCCAGCAGTTTATCTGGAGGAACTGAAGCTTTCTTT. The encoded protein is CASSLSGGTEAFF.